The source of this T cell receptor (beta chain) is a study of control samples from healthy donors and cancer patients. Germline CDR1 is MNHNY and CDR2 is SVGAGI (reference sequence). The CDR3 consists of 12 residues. Between the trimmed V and J ends, which lost 2 bases and 5 bases, there was a span of 6 bases. This clone was detected once. Some clones are missing from TCRdb's copy, which holds only in-frame ones; the method was immunoSEQ multiplex PCR. The profile shows around 180,000 clones, 75% to 95% of them singletons. The sample consisted of blood. This sequence originates from a woman in her forties in good health. The chain is built from TRBV6-6 and TRBJ1-2; D gene ambiguous. CDR3 amino acids: CASSYQEYGYTF. DNA of the CDR3: TGTGCCAGCAGTTACCAGGAGTATGGCTACACCTTC.